This TCR beta chain appears in the sequencing data of a study of blood T cell repertoires in COVID-19. About the research overall: Material from acute and convalescent COVID-19 was sourced from the United States, Italy and Spain.

This clone was detected a few times. Clones were sequenced by immunoSEQ multiplex PCR, and TCRdb holds only the in-frame ones, with some missing. Here the sample spans about 400,000 clones, nearly 90% being singletons. V was clipped by 5 bases and J by 0 bases, with 13 bases between them. Per the germline V gene, CDR1 is MNHEY and CDR2 is SVGAGI. The CDR3 has 15 amino acids. Input material: PBMCs or T cells enriched from blood (not recorded which). The chain carries TRBV6-5 and TRBJ1-1, with a tentative D call TRBD1 (6 bases). This clonotype was sampled from a woman aged 40-49 years with acute COVID-19. CDR3 in amino acids: CASSPGHLLNTEAFF. CDR3 nucleotides: TGTGCCAGCAGTCCGGGACACCTATTGAACACTGAAGCTTTCTTT.